These 15 T cell receptor beta chains were all obtained from the same sample, sequenced in a study of cytomegalovirus exposure and HLA in healthy donors. The PCR made use of 60 Vbeta and 13 Jbeta primers. The repertoire was sequenced with immunoSEQ multiplex PCR; TCRdb's copy has only in-frame clones and lacks some. This table has fewer than 200,000 clones, less than 85% appearing once. The sample comprised PBMCs. The receptors derive from a male donor in good health and CMV-seronegative.

Points on this clone: The same CDR3 can be traced to other DNA sequences in this sample. The genes are TRBV9 and TRBJ1-6; D gene unclear. The germline V gene encodes CDR1 SGDLS and CDR2 YYNGEE. V dropped 3 bases and J dropped 7 bases, with 20 bases sitting between them. This CDR3 is built from 17 residues. CDR3: CASSATSLTVGNSPLHF. CDR3 nucleotide sequence: TGTGCCAGCAGCGCAACTAGTCTTACGGTGGGAAATTCACCCCTCCACTTT.

The V call is TRBV19, the J call TRBJ1-4; 8 positions match TRBD1. This CDR3 region has 15 residues. The germline V gene has CDR1 LNHDA and CDR2 SQIVND (reference sequence). V gave up 5 bases and J gave up 5 bases; unmatched junction bases: 7. CDR3 residues: CASSPGQAKNEKLFF. The CDR3 DNA is TGTGCCAGTAGTCCGGGACAGGCCAAAAATGAAAAACTGTTTTTT.

This chain uses TRBV7-8 with TRBJ2-2; 10 bases match TRBD2. The J segment lost 3 bases and the V segment lost 5 bases, leaving 9 bases of the junction unmatched. The CDR3 is 17 residues long. CDR1 is SGHVS, CDR2 FQNEAQ, per germline. Here the CDR3 DNA reads TGTGCCAGCAGCCCGACCTCAGCGGGGGGGTACACCGGGGAGCTGTTTTTT. It is translated as CASSPTSAGGYTGELFF.

The rearrangement links TRBV11-2 to TRBJ2-7, with 8 bases fitting TRBD1. The CDR3 is made up of 11 amino acids. V lost 5 bases and J lost 11; bases outside the gene matches: 5. Germline V gene data show CDR1 as SGHAT and CDR2 as FQNNGV. CDR3 sequence reads: CASSHRDRKYF. CDR3 bases: TGTGCCAGCAGCCACCGGGACAGGAAGTACTTC. The variable domain in full, with the rest retrieved from reference TRBV11-2 and TRBJ2-7, is EAGVAQSPRYKIIEKRQSVAFWCNPISGHATLYWYQQILGQGPKLLIQFQNNGVVDDSQLPKDRFSAERLKGVDSTLKIQPAKLEDSAVYLCASSHRDRKYFGPGTRLTVT.

The genes are TRBV10-3 and TRBJ2-7; 13 nucleotides match TRBD2. The ends lost 9 bases at V and 5 bases at J; junction bases unmatched: 7. Germline CDR1 is ENHRY and CDR2 is SYGVKD. The CDR3 contains 14 residues. The CDR3 coding sequence is TGTGCCATTCGGACTAGCGGGGGTCGGGACGAGCAGTACTTC. This translates into CAIRTSGGRDEQYF.

The chain employs TRBV5-6 and TRBJ2-1; D possibly corresponds to TRBD2 (6 bases). CDR1 is SGHDT, CDR2 YYEEEE, per germline. The CDR3 length is 14 residues. Trimming took 3 bases from V and 9 from J, leaving 16 bases between them. The DNA for the CDR3 is TGTGCCAGCAGCTCTTTGGGGGGTAGGAGTGAGCAGTTCTTC. This sequence encodes CASSSLGGRSEQFF. The variable domain in full, completed from reference TRBV5-6 and TRBJ2-1, reads DAGVTQSPTHLIKTRGQQVTLRCSPKSGHDTVSWYQQALGQGPQFIFQYYEEEERQRGNFPDRFSGHQFPNYSSELNVNALLLGDSALYLCASSSLGGRSEQFFGPGTRLTVL.

In DNA form, the CDR3 reads TGCGCCAGCAGCTTGGTCGGGATACTATATGGCTACACCTTC. This sequence encodes CASSLVGILYGYTF. The chain joins TRBV5-1 to TRBJ1-2; no reliable D call. Germline CDR1 and CDR2: SGHRS and YFSETQ. CDR3 length: 14 residues. The germline V and J ends were trimmed by 0 bases and 5 bases, with 11 bases remaining between them.

The chain couples TRBV10-3 to TRBJ1-1; 8 bases agree with TRBD1. Germline-derived CDR1 and CDR2 are ENHRY and SYGVKD. The CDR3 is 14 amino acids. Losses at the gene ends were 6 bases for V and 3 bases for J; bases not matched to a gene: 6. The CDR3 here is CAIRLQGEDTEAFF. The CDR3 nucleotides are TGTGCCATCAGATTACAGGGGGAGGACACTGAAGCTTTCTTT.

The chain uses TRBV6-6 and TRBJ2-1; no clear D. This CDR3 contains 12 residues. CDR1 MNHNY and CDR2 SVGAGI come from the germline V gene (reference sequence). V was trimmed by 5 bases and J by 5 bases, leaving 7 bases between them. CDR3 loop: CASSPSDNEQFF. CDR3 DNA sequence: TGTGCCAGCAGTCCTAGTGACAATGAGCAGTTCTTC.

The V call is TRBV28, the J call TRBJ1-3, with TRBD1 as a possible D gene (6 bases). Trimming stripped 2 bases from V and 0 bases from J, with 11 bases between. Germline V gene sequence: CDR1 MDHEN, CDR2 SYDVKM. This CDR3 contains 16 residues. This CDR3 is CASSLVGTSSGNTIYF. Written as DNA, the CDR3 is TGTGCCAGCAGTTTAGTGGGGACATCCTCTGGAAACACCATATATTTT.

V usage is TRBV19 and J usage is TRBJ2-7; 9 bases map to TRBD2. This CDR3 has 16 amino acids. The ends lost 1 base at V and 3 bases at J; junction bases unmatched: 7. Germline values: CDR1 LNHDA, CDR2 SQIVND (reference sequence). The CDR3: CASSIVTSGPLYEQYF. CDR3 nucleotides: TGTGCCAGTAGTATAGTAACTAGCGGGCCCCTCTACGAGCAGTACTTC. Full variable domain (remainder filled in from reference TRBV19 and TRBJ2-7): DGGITQSPKYLFRKEGQNVTLSCEQNLNHDAMYWYRQDPGQGLRLIYYSQIVNDFQKGDIAEGYSVSREKKESFPLTVTSAQKNPTAFYLCASSIVTSGPLYEQYFGPGTRLTVT.

This rearrangement joins TRBV27 to TRBJ2-7, with a tentative D call TRBD2 (6 bases). V was trimmed by 7 bases and J by 1 base, leaving 11 bases between them. The CDR3 extends over 13 amino acids. Germline lookup yields CDR1 MNHEY and CDR2 SMNVEV (reference sequence). The CDR3 reads CASMGGPSYEQYF. As DNA, the CDR3 is TGTGCCAGCATGGGGGGACCGTCCTACGAGCAGTACTTC.

This chain connects TRBV10-1 to TRBJ2-7; 7 bases align to TRBD2. The CDR3 is 15 residues long. The V gene end was trimmed by 0 bases and the J gene end by 0 bases; junction bases not matched to a gene: 2. Germline V CDR1 and CDR2: WNHNN, SYGVQD (reference sequence). The CDR3 region is CASSESGGSSYEQYF. DNA for the CDR3: TGCGCCAGCAGTGAGTCGGGCGGGAGCTCCTACGAGCAGTACTTC.

The chain employs TRBV11-2 and TRBJ2-5, with 9 bases lining up with TRBD1. The CDR3 extends over 16 amino acids. Germline lookup yields CDR1 SGHAT and CDR2 FQNNGV. J lost 5 bases, V lost 4 bases, and 11 bases had no gene match. The CDR3: CASSSQRDRVRETQYF. The CDR3 region has the DNA TGTGCCAGCAGCTCGCAGCGGGACAGGGTTCGGGAGACCCAGTACTTC.

The rearrangement uses TRBV7-7 and TRBJ2-1, with 15 bases that match TRBD2. The CDR3 covers 16 residues. CDR1 is SSHAT and CDR2 is FNYEAQ in the germline V gene (reference sequence). The junction had 4 bases not matched to a gene; V was cut back by 5 bases and J by 5 bases. Here the CDR3 reads CASSLRTSGRDNEQFF. CDR3 bases: TGTGCCAGCAGCCTCAGGACTAGCGGGAGGGACAATGAGCAGTTCTTC.